This is a list of T cell receptor beta chains from one sample in a study of PD-1 blockade in classical Hodgkin lymphoma. Profiling relied on immunoSEQ multiplex PCR, and the TCRdb table lists in-frame clones only, not all of them. The sample yields 3,200 or so clones, 70% seen once. The specimen was CD8+ T cells from blood. The receptor source for this set is a human donor with classical Hodgkin lymphoma. Each CDR3 is given with its conserved first and last residue. D genes are given only for firm matches. The size entry is marked missing in some rows and otherwise reads once, few, many or a size class.

abundance: few; d_gene: NA; v_gene: TRBV7-5; j_gene: TRBJ1-2; CDR3aa: CARSFYNYGYTF; CDR3nt: TGTGCCAGAAGCTTCTATAACTATGGCTACACCTTC
abundance: NA; d_gene: TRBD2; v_gene: TRBV25-1; j_gene: TRBJ2-5; CDR3aa: CASGRTLAGTTQGTQYF; CDR3nt: TGTGCCAGCGGCCGTACTTTAGCGGGGACGACACAGGGGACCCAGTACTTC
abundance: few; d_gene: NA; v_gene: TRBV7-3; j_gene: TRBJ2-3; CDR3aa: CASSFVGRGDTQYF; CDR3nt: TGTGCCAGCAGCTTTGTCGGTCGCGGGGATACGCAGTATTTT
abundance: NA; d_gene: NA; v_gene: TRBV7-8; j_gene: TRBJ2-5; CDR3aa: CASSPGGQTQYF; CDR3nt: TGTGCCAGCAGCCCGGGCGGTCAGACCCAGTACTTC
abundance: NA; d_gene: NA; v_gene: TRBV6-4; j_gene: TRBJ2-1; CDR3aa: CASSDSVAGNEQFF; CDR3nt: TGTGCCAGCAGTGACTCAGTCGCGGGCAATGAGCAGTTCTTC
abundance: NA; d_gene: NA; v_gene: TRBV16; j_gene: TRBJ2-1; CDR3aa: CASRRGGRGLSDNEQFF; CDR3nt: TGTGCCAGCAGAAGAGGGGGACGGGGACTTTCGGACAATGAGCAGTTCTTC
abundance: NA; d_gene: NA; v_gene: TRBV29-1; j_gene: TRBJ2-3; CDR3aa: CSVLAIPSTDTQYF; CDR3nt: TGCAGCGTCTTGGCGATTCCTAGCACAGATACGCAGTATTTT
abundance: few; d_gene: NA; v_gene: TRBV4-2; j_gene: TRBJ1-4; CDR3aa: CASSQDFPLATNEKLFF; CDR3nt: TGTGCCAGCAGCCAAGACTTCCCTCTTGCAACTAATGAAAAACTGTTTTTT
abundance: NA; d_gene: NA; v_gene: TRBV6-1; j_gene: TRBJ2-6; CDR3aa: CASNQLGDGANVLTF; CDR3nt: TGTGCCAGCAACCAACTAGGGGATGGGGCCAACGTCCTGACTTTC
abundance: NA; d_gene: TRBD1; v_gene: TRBV28; j_gene: TRBJ2-7; CDR3aa: CASSSPPRDRYSYEQYF; CDR3nt: TGTGCCAGCAGTTCTCCGCCACGGGACAGATACTCCTACGAGCAGTACTTC
abundance: NA; d_gene: NA; v_gene: TRBV18; j_gene: TRBJ1-1; CDR3aa: CASSPPDDENLPVNTEAFF; CDR3nt: TGTGCCAGCTCACCACCGGATGACGAAAATCTTCCCGTGAACACTGAAGCTTTCTTT
abundance: NA; d_gene: NA; v_gene: TRBV6-4; j_gene: TRBJ2-6; CDR3aa: CASSDSGSGANVLTF; CDR3nt: TGTGCCAGCAGTGACTCGGGCTCTGGGGCCAACGTCCTGACTTTC
abundance: NA; d_gene: TRBD2; v_gene: TRBV6-1; j_gene: TRBJ2-3; CDR3aa: CASSEPPGGHTDTQYF; CDR3nt: TGTGCCAGCAGTGAACCGCCGGGAGGTCACACAGATACGCAGTATTTT
abundance: NA; d_gene: TRBD1; v_gene: TRBV25-1; j_gene: TRBJ2-3; CDR3aa: CASSSGTGNTDTQYF; CDR3nt: TGTGCCAGCAGCTCCGGGACAGGTAACACAGATACGCAGTATTTT
abundance: NA; d_gene: NA; v_gene: TRBV11-1; j_gene: TRBJ2-7; CDR3aa: CASSYHPRQGGSDEQYF; CDR3nt: TGTGCCAGCAGCTATCACCCGCGGCAGGGGGGTTCCGACGAGCAGTACTTC
abundance: NA; d_gene: NA; v_gene: TRBV6-4; j_gene: TRBJ2-1; CDR3aa: CASSPTGTDYNEQFF; CDR3nt: TGTGCCAGCAGCCCTACCGGGACTGACTACAATGAGCAGTTCTTC
abundance: NA; d_gene: TRBD2; v_gene: TRBV7-9; j_gene: TRBJ2-3; CDR3aa: CASSFPSGAGEFETDTQYF; CDR3nt: TGTGCCAGCAGCTTCCCGTCTGGAGCGGGAGAGTTTGAAACAGATACGCAGTATTTT
abundance: NA; d_gene: NA; v_gene: TRBV13; j_gene: TRBJ1-5; CDR3aa: CASSLRGTSNQPQHF; CDR3nt: TGTGCCAGCAGCTTACGGGGAACTAGCAATCAGCCCCAGCATTTT
abundance: NA; d_gene: NA; v_gene: TRBV18; j_gene: TRBJ1-5; CDR3aa: CASSPHRASNQPQHF; CDR3nt: TGTGCCAGCTCACCCCACAGGGCTAGCAATCAGCCCCAGCATTTT
abundance: large; d_gene: TRBD1; v_gene: TRBV9; j_gene: TRBJ2-7; CDR3aa: CASSVGQGVEQYF; CDR3nt: TGTGCCAGCAGCGTAGGACAGGGGGTCGAGCAGTACTTC
abundance: once; d_gene: TRBD2; v_gene: TRBV6-4; j_gene: TRBJ2-1; CDR3aa: CASSATSGSYNEQFF; CDR3nt: TGTGCCAGCAGTGCTACTAGCGGCTCCTACAATGAGCAGTTCTTC
abundance: NA; d_gene: NA; v_gene: TRBV11-3; j_gene: TRBJ2-1; CDR3aa: CASSSGSDSLVDEQFF; CDR3nt: TGTGCCAGCAGCTCGGGCTCCGATTCCTTAGTCGATGAGCAGTTCTTC
abundance: large; d_gene: TRBD1; v_gene: TRBV2; j_gene: TRBJ2-4; CDR3aa: CASRAGTGGNIQYF; CDR3nt: TGTGCCAGCAGGGCCGGGACAGGGGGCAACATTCAGTACTTC
abundance: NA; d_gene: NA; v_gene: TRBV5-1; j_gene: TRBJ2-7; CDR3aa: CASSPLQGFNEQYF; CDR3nt: TGCGCCAGCAGCCCATTACAGGGATTCAACGAGCAGTACTTC
abundance: NA; d_gene: NA; v_gene: TRBV4-1; j_gene: TRBJ2-1; CDR3aa: CASRWEPGVDEQFF; CDR3nt: TGCGCCAGCCGCTGGGAGCCGGGGGTGGATGAGCAGTTCTTC
abundance: NA; d_gene: NA; v_gene: TRBV9; j_gene: TRBJ2-7; CDR3aa: CASSQWGAGEQYF; CDR3nt: TGTGCCAGCAGCCAGTGGGGGGCCGGCGAGCAGTACTTC
abundance: NA; d_gene: NA; v_gene: TRBV19; j_gene: TRBJ1-1; CDR3aa: CASSSGTTNTEAFF; CDR3nt: TGTGCCAGTAGTTCTGGGACCACGAACACTGAAGCTTTCTTT
abundance: NA; d_gene: NA; v_gene: TRBV10-2; j_gene: TRBJ2-1; CDR3aa: CASSSDQGWGEQFF; CDR3nt: TGCGCCAGCTCCTCCGACCAGGGTTGGGGTGAGCAGTTCTTC
abundance: NA; d_gene: NA; v_gene: TRBV6-1; j_gene: TRBJ2-2; CDR3aa: CASSEGLDTGELFF; CDR3nt: TGTGCCAGCAGTGAAGGACTAGACACCGGGGAGCTGTTTTTT
abundance: NA; d_gene: TRBD1; v_gene: TRBV14; j_gene: TRBJ1-1; CDR3aa: CASSARQGEVNTEAFF; CDR3nt: TGTGCCAGCAGCGCACGACAGGGAGAAGTGAACACTGAAGCTTTCTTT
abundance: NA; d_gene: NA; v_gene: TRBV7-3; j_gene: TRBJ2-5; CDR3aa: CATRLRAQYF; CDR3nt: TGTGCCACCCGCCTGAGGGCCCAGTACTTC
abundance: NA; d_gene: NA; v_gene: TRBV19; j_gene: TRBJ2-1; CDR3aa: CASKHRESNEQFF; CDR3nt: TGTGCCAGTAAACATCGGGAGTCCAATGAGCAGTTCTTC
abundance: NA; d_gene: TRBD2; v_gene: TRBV27; j_gene: TRBJ2-7; CDR3aa: CASSPSTGGYEQYF; CDR3nt: TGTGCCAGCAGTCCTTCTACGGGGGGCTACGAGCAGTACTTC
abundance: NA; d_gene: NA; v_gene: TRBV6-1; j_gene: TRBJ2-5; CDR3aa: CASSEAAGNQETQYF; CDR3nt: TGTGCCAGCAGTGAAGCGGCAGGGAACCAAGAGACCCAGTACTTC
abundance: NA; d_gene: TRBD1; v_gene: TRBV7-1; j_gene: TRBJ2-3; CDR3aa: CASSKLDEGGADTQYF; CDR3nt: TGTGCCAGCAGCAAACTCGACGAAGGGGGCGCAGATACGCAGTATTTT
abundance: NA; d_gene: TRBD1; v_gene: TRBV9; j_gene: TRBJ2-3; CDR3aa: CASSIYRGDTQYF; CDR3nt: TGTGCCAGCAGCATCTACAGGGGGGATACGCAGTATTTT
abundance: NA; d_gene: TRBD1; v_gene: TRBV19; j_gene: TRBJ1-1; CDR3aa: CASSIAAGGLNTEAFF; CDR3nt: TGTGCCAGTAGTATAGCGGCAGGGGGGTTGAACACTGAAGCTTTCTTT
abundance: once; d_gene: NA; v_gene: TRBV6-5; j_gene: TRBJ2-7; CDR3aa: CASSGTDGYEQHF; CDR3nt: TGTGCCAGCAGCGGGACTGATGGCTACGAGCAGCACTTC
abundance: NA; d_gene: NA; v_gene: TRBV4-1; j_gene: TRBJ2-7; CDR3aa: CASSQEVGAKDEQYF; CDR3nt: TGCGCCAGCAGCCAAGAGGTAGGGGCGAAGGACGAGCAGTACTTC
abundance: few; d_gene: TRBD2; v_gene: TRBV25-1; j_gene: TRBJ2-1; CDR3aa: CASSSTSGSRMGEQFF; CDR3nt: TGTGCCAGCAGTTCAACTAGCGGGAGTAGGATGGGTGAGCAGTTCTTC
abundance: NA; d_gene: NA; v_gene: TRBV5-6; j_gene: TRBJ1-1; CDR3aa: CASSLTPLVPSNTEAFF; CDR3nt: TGTGCCAGCAGCCTAACACCCCTGGTTCCCTCGAACACTGAAGCTTTCTTT